A selection of T cell receptor beta chains follows, all from one sample in a study of molecular identifiers for immune sequencing clone quantification. MiXCR, run by TCRdb on the PCR reads, gives a single entry per CDR3 protein. Of 460,000 or so distinct CDR3 sequences in the sample, about a fifth were seen once. Material for sequencing was naive CD8+ T cells from blood, with Jurkat cell RNA spiked in. These receptors all stem from a human donor in good health. Some libraries in this study had Jurkat cell RNA spiked in. Both conserved end residues are part of each CDR3. D genes are given only for firm matches. Clone size appears in some rows only: once, few, many, or a class for an expanded clone.

abundance: .
j_gene: TRBJ2-7
d_gene: .
v_gene: TRBV28
CDR3nt: TGTGCCAGCAGTTCGATTATTGTCCCCAAACGATGGGGCTCCTACGAGCAGTACTTC
CDR3aa: CASSSIIVPKRWGSYEQYF

abundance: many
j_gene: TRBJ1-5
d_gene: .
v_gene: TRBV6-2/TRBV6-3
CDR3nt: TGTGCCAGCAGTTATCCCGGGACATGGCCCCAGCATTTT
CDR3aa: CASSYPGTWPQHF

abundance: few
j_gene: TRBJ2-2
d_gene: .
v_gene: TRBV4-3
CDR3nt: TGCGCCAGCAGCCAATCGACCCTAAAACAGAACACCGGGGAGCTGTTTTTT
CDR3aa: CASSQSTLKQNTGELFF

abundance: many
j_gene: TRBJ2-7
d_gene: TRBD2
v_gene: TRBV7-9
CDR3nt: TGTGCCAGCAGCTTAGCACTAGCGGGGGTCGAGCAGTACTTC
CDR3aa: CASSLALAGVEQYF

abundance: many
j_gene: TRBJ2-3
d_gene: TRBD1
v_gene: TRBV29-1
CDR3nt: TGCAGCGTCGACGGGACAGGGTGGGCAGATACGCAGTATTTT
CDR3aa: CSVDGTGWADTQYF

abundance: many
j_gene: TRBJ1-1
d_gene: .
v_gene: TRBV5-6
CDR3nt: TGTGCCAGCAGCAAGGAAAAAGGGGGGTATGGCACTGAAGCTTTCTTT
CDR3aa: CASSKEKGGYGTEAFF

abundance: .
j_gene: TRBJ1-2
d_gene: .
v_gene: TRBV7-9
CDR3nt: TGTGCCAGCAGCTTAGGTCCAGGGCATGGCTACACCTTC
CDR3aa: CASSLGPGHGYTF

abundance: few
j_gene: TRBJ2-7
d_gene: TRBD1
v_gene: TRBV2
CDR3nt: TGTGCCAGCGGGACAGTAACCACTTACGAGCAGTACTTC
CDR3aa: CASGTVTTYEQYF

abundance: few
j_gene: TRBJ1-1
d_gene: .
v_gene: TRBV5-5
CDR3nt: TGTGCCAGCAGCTTGGGGGGTGCGCCTAACATGAACACTGAAGCTTTCTTT
CDR3aa: CASSLGGAPNMNTEAFF

abundance: .
j_gene: TRBJ2-3
d_gene: .
v_gene: TRBV24-1
CDR3nt: TGTGCCACCAGTGATTCCCCGGGGCAGCCTAGCACAGATACGCAGTATTTT
CDR3aa: CATSDSPGQPSTDTQYF

abundance: .
j_gene: TRBJ2-1
d_gene: .
v_gene: TRBV25-1
CDR3nt: TGTGCCAGCAGTGGCGGCGGGTCCTACAATGAGCAGTTCTTC
CDR3aa: CASSGGGSYNEQFF

abundance: .
j_gene: TRBJ2-2
d_gene: TRBD1
v_gene: TRBV30
CDR3nt: TGTGCCTGCCCGGACAGGGGTAACACCGGGGAGCTGTTTTTT
CDR3aa: CACPDRGNTGELFF

abundance: .
j_gene: TRBJ1-5
d_gene: .
v_gene: TRBV3-1
CDR3nt: TGTGCCAGCAGCCAAGATCCGGGGCATGATCAGCCCCAGCATTTT
CDR3aa: CASSQDPGHDQPQHF

abundance: .
j_gene: TRBJ2-7
d_gene: .
v_gene: TRBV6-5
CDR3nt: TGTGCCAGCAGTTACTCGGTAAGGGTGGAGCAGTACTTC
CDR3aa: CASSYSVRVEQYF

abundance: many
j_gene: TRBJ1-4
d_gene: .
v_gene: TRBV7-9
CDR3nt: TGTGCCAGCAGCGAATCAACAGGGCGCAGTGAAAAACTGTTTTTT
CDR3aa: CASSESTGRSEKLFF

abundance: .
j_gene: TRBJ2-5
d_gene: .
v_gene: TRBV12-3/TRBV12-4
CDR3nt: TGTGCCAGCAGTTTCCCCGGGACAAATTTTCAAGAGACCCAGTACTTC
CDR3aa: CASSFPGTNFQETQYF

abundance: many
j_gene: TRBJ2-2
d_gene: TRBD2
v_gene: TRBV9
CDR3nt: TGTGCCAGCAGCTTAGGGACTAGCCCAACCGGGGAGCTGTTTTTT
CDR3aa: CASSLGTSPTGELFF

abundance: few
j_gene: TRBJ2-7
d_gene: .
v_gene: TRBV7-9
CDR3nt: TGTGCCAGCAGCTTAGGGGGGGTCACCTACGAGCAGTACTTC
CDR3aa: CASSLGGVTYEQYF

abundance: few
j_gene: TRBJ1-6
d_gene: .
v_gene: TRBV4-3
CDR3nt: TGCGCCAGCAGCCAAGGGACCCGGGACCCCCGGAGCTCCTATAATTCACCCCTCCACTTT
CDR3aa: CASSQGTRDPRSSYNSPLHF

abundance: many
j_gene: TRBJ1-1
d_gene: .
v_gene: TRBV6-4
CDR3nt: TGTGCCAGCAGTGAAAACCCGGGAAGCACTGAAGCTTTCTTT
CDR3aa: CASSENPGSTEAFF